These 19 T cell receptor beta chains were all obtained from the same sample, sequenced in a study of blood T cell repertoires in COVID-19. Libraries were prepared by immunoSEQ multiplex PCR; TCRdb keeps only in-frame clonotypes and omits some of them. Of tens of thousands of clones listed, approximately 87% were seen once; the top ten hold approximately 15%. Sequences were obtained from peripheral blood. The receptors shown here come from a man older than 75 in a cohort sampled during active COVID-19.

This clone came up a few times. The chain carries TRBV19 and TRBJ2-3, with unresolved D. V dropped 6 bases and J dropped 0 bases, with 13 bases sitting between them. Germline CDR1 reads LNHDA; CDR2 reads SQIVND (reference sequence). The CDR3 consists of 15 residues. In nucleotides, the CDR3 is TGTGCCAGTAGCCCTAGAAGAACTAGCACAGATACGCAGTATTTT. Its translation is CASSPRRTSTDTQYF.

V gene TRBV5-6 combines with J gene TRBJ1-1; maybe TRBD1 (5 bases). The CDR3 totals 13 residues. CDR1 and CDR2 from the germline V gene are SGHDT and YYEEEE. With 4 bases removed from V and 4 bases from J, the gap between germline ends came to 11 bases. CDR3 sequence reads: CASSRGFGTEAFF. CDR3 nucleotide sequence: TGTGCCAGCAGCCGGGGGTTCGGCACTGAAGCTTTCTTT.

This clone was seen only once. The chain joins TRBV11-1 to TRBJ2-7; 10 bases line up with TRBD1. This CDR3 comprises 15 residues. V lost 2 bases and J lost 2; bases outside the gene matches: 3. The germline CDR1 and CDR2 sequences are SGHAT and FQDESV (reference sequence). The chain's CDR3 is CASSLRTGGPYEQYV. In DNA form, the CDR3 reads TGTGCCAGCAGCTTAAGGACAGGGGGACCCTACGAGCAGTACGTC.

The rearrangement uses TRBV2 and TRBJ1-5; TRBD1 might be the D (5 bases). Trimming removed 6 bases at V and 6 bases at J, with 18 bases between. In germline, CDR1 is SNHLY, CDR2 FYNNEI. The CDR3 is 15 residues long. CDR3 region: CASSSGGGESQPQHF. CDR3 DNA: TGTGCCAGCAGCTCTGGGGGGGGTGAAAGTCAGCCCCAGCATTTT.

This rearrangement joins TRBV5-1 to TRBJ2-2, with 9 bases aligning to TRBD2. CDR1 SGHRS and CDR2 YFSETQ come from the germline V gene. The ends lost 5 bases at V and 1 base at J; junction bases unmatched: 6. The CDR3 runs 16 residues. The CDR3 nucleotides are TGCGCCAGCAGTTCTCTAGCGGGGCGGAACACCGGGGAGCTGTTTTTT. It codes for CASSSLAGRNTGELFF.

The chain is built from TRBV3-1 (or the pseudogene TRBV3-2) and TRBJ2-4; no definite D call. V lost 3 bases and J lost 4, with 4 bases in between. Germline lookup yields CDR1 LGHDT and CDR2 YNNKEL (reference sequence). The CDR3 loop spans 12 amino acids. As DNA, the CDR3 is TGTGCCAGCAGCCATTTAAAAAACATTCAGTACTTC. Protein sequence: CASSHLKNIQYF.

The genes are TRBV27 and TRBJ2-7; 11 bases match TRBD2. J lost 3 bases, V lost 5 bases, and 12 bases had no gene match. The CDR3 runs to 17 residues. Germline CDR1 and CDR2: MNHEY and SMNVEV (reference sequence). CDR3 bases: TGTGCCAGCAGTCCCTTCACCTTAGCGGGGGGGCTCTACGAGCAGTACTTC. It translates to CASSPFTLAGGLYEQYF.

The chain joins TRBV6-2 or TRBV6-3 to TRBJ2-1, with 8 bases matching TRBD2. This CDR3 is built from 20 residues. CDR1 and CDR2 (germline): MNHEY, SVGEGT. V lost 2 bases to trimming and J lost 7 bases; unmatched junction nucleotides: 22. CDR3 residues: CASSYSRPGGPVGAVNEQFF. The CDR3, as DNA: TGTGCCAGCAGTTACAGTAGACCGGGGGGGCCCGTGGGGGCCGTGAATGAGCAGTTCTTC.

The genes are TRBV20-1 and TRBJ1-2, with TRBD1 as a possible D gene (6 bases). V was trimmed by 3 bases and J by 1 base, leaving 9 bases between them. Germline values: CDR1 DFQATT, CDR2 SNEGSKA (reference sequence). CDR3 length: 13 residues. The CDR3 nucleotides read TGCAGTGCTAGTACAGGGATTAACTATGGCTACACCTTC. It codes for CSASTGINYGYTF.

The gene calls are TRBV5-1 and TRBJ1-3, with a possible D match to TRBD1 (6 bases). The length of the CDR3 is 15 residues. Germline V gene sequence: CDR1 SGHRS, CDR2 YFSETQ. V gave up 4 bases and J gave up 0 bases, with 11 bases separating them. Written as DNA, the CDR3 is TGCGCCAGCAGCACGGACAGTCGCTCTGGAAACACCATATATTTT. This sequence encodes CASSTDSRSGNTIYF.

This clone has more than one count but fewer than ten. The V and J genes are TRBV6-2 or TRBV6-3 and TRBJ2-7; 8 nucleotides align to TRBD1. V was pared by 5 bases and J by 2 bases, with 8 bases of the junction left unmatched. The CDR3 runs 15 residues. Germline V gene data show CDR1 as MNHEY and CDR2 as SVGEGT. The CDR3 region has the DNA TGTGCCAGCAGTACCTGGACAGGGTATACCTACGAGCAGTACGTC. Translation: CASSTWTGYTYEQYV.

CDR3 coding DNA: TGTGCCAGCAGTACCAGCGGGGTTGGCCGCTCCTACAATGAGCAGTTCTTC. It translates to CASSTSGVGRSYNEQFF. The chain links TRBV5-4 to TRBJ2-1; 7 bases agree with TRBD2. V trimming: 5 bases; J trimming: 0 bases; junction bases outside the gene matches: 11. This CDR3 has 17 amino acids. CDR1 is SGHNT, CDR2 YYREEE, per germline (reference sequence). Full variable domain (remainder filled in from reference TRBV5-4 and TRBJ2-1): ETGVTQSPTHLIKTRGQQVTLRCSSQSGHNTVSWYQQALGQGPQFIFQYYREEENGRGNFPPRFSGLQFPNYSSELNVNALELDDSALYLCASSTSGVGRSYNEQFFGPGTRLTVL.

The gene calls are TRBV11-3 and TRBJ2-1, with TRBD2 identical over 7 bases. The CDR3 is 12 residues long. Trimming at V came to 2 bases and at J to 8 bases, leaving 0 bases not matched to a gene. Germline V gives CDR1 SGHNT, CDR2 YENEEA. This chain's CDR3 is CASSLRGDEQFF. CDR3 DNA: TGTGCCAGCAGCTTACGGGGGGATGAGCAGTTCTTC.

This chain connects TRBV2 to TRBJ2-1, with D perhaps TRBD2 (5 bases). The CDR3 spans 13 residues. Germline CDR1 is SNHLY and CDR2 is FYNNEI. V lost 4 bases and J 6 bases, leaving 10 bases between the germline ends. The CDR3 spells CASSGTGGNEQFF. The CDR3 region has the DNA TGTGCCAGCAGTGGGACTGGAGGCAATGAGCAGTTCTTC.

The chain carries TRBV6-1 and TRBJ2-3; tentative D call: TRBD2 (5 bases). V was trimmed by 4 bases and J by 9 bases, leaving 23 bases between them. CDR1 MNHNS and CDR2 SASEGT come from the germline V gene. The CDR3 is 16 residues long. The CDR3 spells CASSAQTSRGSETQYF. Written as DNA, the CDR3 is TGTGCCAGCAGTGCCCAAACCTCCCGGGGTTCGGAAACGCAGTATTTT.

The genes are TRBV3-1 (or the pseudogene TRBV3-2) and TRBJ1-1, with TRBD1 as a possible D gene (6 bases). The CDR3 spans 14 residues. V lost 4 bases to trimming and J lost 4 bases, with 13 bases between them. Germline V lookup: CDR1 LGHDT, CDR2 YNNKEL (reference sequence). The CDR3 protein is CASSPGGGGTEAFF. The CDR3 DNA sequence: TGTGCCAGCAGCCCTGGGGGGGGCGGCACTGAAGCTTTCTTT.

This clone was seen once. The chain links TRBV7-6 to TRBJ2-7, with a possible D match to TRBD2 (7 bases). The germline V and J ends were trimmed by 3 bases and 7 bases, with 13 bases remaining between them. Per germline, CDR1 SGHVS and CDR2 FNYEAQ. The CDR3 extends over 13 amino acids. The CDR3 loop reads CASSFNEGGEQYF. The CDR3 nucleotides read TGTGCCAGCAGCTTCAACGAGGGGGGGGAGCAGTACTTC.

The genes are TRBV6-5 and TRBJ2-5; TRBD2 is a possible D gene (6 bases). The CDR3 runs 13 residues. Per germline, CDR1 MNHEY and CDR2 SVGAGI. Trimming removed 4 bases at V and 5 bases at J, with 11 bases between. The CDR3 DNA sequence: TGTGCCAGCAGTTGGCGGGGCGGGGAGACCCAGTACTTC. This translates into CASSWRGGETQYF.

V is TRBV11-2 and J is TRBJ1-4; D is unresolved. Germline V gives CDR1 SGHAT, CDR2 FQNNGV. The V and J ends lost 2 bases and 3 bases respectively, with 13 bases between them. The CDR3 extends over 16 amino acids. In DNA form, the CDR3 reads TGTGCCAGCAGCTTACACGACTCTGCGGCTAATGAAAAACTGTTTTTT. Amino acid sequence: CASSLHDSAANEKLFF.